Listed here are 19 T cell receptor beta chains from one sample, sequenced in a study of OX40 agonist ivuxolimab in advanced cancers. The table came from immunoSEQ multiplex PCR; TCRdb's copy has only in-frame clones and leaves some out. The data hold around 92,000 clones, with about 92% observed a single time. This specimen was CD4+ or CD8+ T cells sorted from blood, taken in a trial of the OX40 agonist ivuxolimab. The receptor set was obtained from an adult with an advanced solid tumor such as melanoma, head and neck, liver or kidney cancer.

This clone appeared once. The chain joins TRBV19 to TRBJ2-1, with 13 bases fitting TRBD2. The CDR3 contains 15 residues. Trimming cost V 6 bases and J 6 bases; bases outside gene matches: 5. Germline loops: CDR1 LNHDA, CDR2 SQIVND (reference sequence). The CDR3 region is CASSQLAGGTNEQFF. For the CDR3, the DNA is TGTGCCAGTAGCCAACTAGCGGGGGGGACCAATGAGCAGTTCTTC.

The table lists this clone with a few counts. The chain uses TRBV18 and TRBJ2-3; no clear D gene. The CDR3 is made up of 13 amino acids. V lost 6 bases and J 6 bases, leaving 13 bases between the germline ends. Looked up from germline, CDR1 is KGHSH and CDR2 is LQKENI. CDR3 nucleotides: TGTGCCAGCTCCCATGACTTTCGGGATACGCAGTATTTT. Its translation is CASSHDFRDTQYF.

The chain is built from TRBV6-6 and TRBJ1-3; D is uncertain. CDR1 is MNHNY and CDR2 is SVGAGI in the germline V gene (reference sequence). The CDR3 extends over 13 amino acids. V dropped 8 bases and J dropped 2 bases, with 10 bases sitting between them. The CDR3 loop is CASLRETGNTIYF. The CDR3 DNA sequence: TGTGCCAGCCTAAGGGAGACTGGAAACACCATATATTTT.

To note about this clone: This sample also contains other DNA sequences that code for the same CDR3. This rearrangement joins TRBV4-1 to TRBJ1-5, with 7 positions matching TRBD1. V gave up 1 base and J gave up 2 bases; unmatched junction bases: 2. Per germline, CDR1 MGHRA and CDR2 YSYEKL. The CDR3 runs to 15 residues. CDR3 DNA sequence: TGCGCCAGCAGCCAAGGACAGGGAGGCAATCAGCCCCAGCATTTT. Amino acid sequence: CASSQGQGGNQPQHF.

This clone was observed once. The chain has TRBV6-6 and TRBJ2-3; a weak D match, TRBD1 (6 bases). Trimming shortened V by 5 bases and J by 0 bases, and 12 bases separated the two germline ends. This CDR3 region has 15 residues. Germline V gene data show CDR1 as MNHNY and CDR2 as SVGAGI (reference sequence). CDR3 sequence (DNA): TGTGCCAGCAGTACCGGGACACCCAGCACAGATACGCAGTATTTT. It encodes CASSTGTPSTDTQYF.

V usage is TRBV7-2 and J usage is TRBJ1-1, with D tentatively TRBD1 (6 bases). The CDR3 is made up of 14 amino acids. The ends were cut back, 4 bases at V and 0 bases at J, with 9 bases in the middle. Germline V gives CDR1 SGHTA, CDR2 FQGNSA. The CDR3 loop reads CASSSRGMNTEAFF. DNA of the CDR3: TGTGCCAGCAGCTCCAGGGGCATGAACACTGAAGCTTTCTTT. Full variable domain (rest looked up from reference TRBV7-2 and TRBJ1-1): GAGVSQSPSNKVTEKGKDVELRCDPISGHTALYWYRQSLGQGLEFLIYFQGNSAPDKSGLPSDRFSAERTGGSVSTLTIQRTQQEDSAVYLCASSSRGMNTEAFFGQGTRLTVV.

This chain links TRBV28 with TRBJ2-3; D is undetermined. The germline V and J ends were trimmed by 9 bases and 14 bases, with 9 bases remaining between them. The CDR3 is made up of 8 amino acids. The V gene's germline CDR1 is MDHEN and CDR2 SYDVKM. The CDR3 here is CASSGMYF. DNA of the CDR3: TGTGCCAGTTCGGGTATGTATTTT.

The V gene is TRBV7-2, the J gene TRBJ2-2, with a tentative D call TRBD2 (5 bases). Germline CDR1 and CDR2: SGHTA and FQGNSA. The ends were cut back, 1 base at V and 4 bases at J, with 10 bases in the middle. The CDR3 is made up of 15 amino acids. The CDR3 sequence is CASSLGSGSTGELFF. CDR3 in DNA: TGTGCCAGCAGCTTAGGATCTGGGAGCACCGGGGAGCTGTTTTTT.

V and J are TRBV28 and TRBJ2-1; 9 bases match TRBD1. Germline V gene sequence: CDR1 MDHEN, CDR2 SYDVKM. Trimming took 4 bases from V and 3 from J; bases not matched to a gene: 4. The CDR3 runs to 15 residues. CDR3 region: CASSWDRVGYNEQFF. CDR3 sequence (DNA): TGTGCCAGCAGTTGGGACAGGGTGGGCTACAATGAGCAGTTCTTC. The full variable domain, completed using reference TRBV28 and TRBJ2-1, is DVKVTQSSRYLVKRTGEKVFLECVQDMDHENMFWYRQDPGLGLRLIYFSYDVKMKEKGDIPEGYSVSREKKERFSLILESASTNQTSMYLCASSWDRVGYNEQFFGPGTRLTVL.

This chain connects TRBV29-1 to TRBJ2-1, with 10 bases fitting TRBD1. Germline loops: CDR1 SQVTM, CDR2 ANQGSEA. Germline trimming cut 7 bases from V and 4 bases from J; bases unmatched to any gene: 4. The CDR3 loop spans 13 amino acids. For the CDR3, the DNA is TGCAGCGGGGGACAGGGGCCGTACAATGAGCAGTTCTTC. It yields the protein CSGGQGPYNEQFF.

This clone was detected a few times. The V and J genes are TRBV6-1 and TRBJ1-4, with 7 nucleotides matching TRBD1. Germline CDR1 reads MNHNS; CDR2 reads SASEGT. CDR3 size: 13 residues. V trimming: 6 bases; J trimming: 5 bases; junction bases outside the gene matches: 3. The CDR3 reads CASSDRDNEKLFF. DNA for the CDR3: TGTGCCAGCAGCGACAGGGACAATGAAAAACTGTTTTTT.

The chain couples TRBV15 to TRBJ2-5; 9 positions agree with TRBD1. J gave up 3 bases and V 0 bases, and 5 bases lay outside the gene matches. The V gene's germline CDR1 is LNHNV and CDR2 YYDKDF (reference sequence). This CDR3 spans 16 amino acids. The CDR3 DNA sequence: TGTGCCACCAGCAGAGAGGTCCGGGACAGGGAAGAGACCCAGTACTTC. Protein sequence: CATSREVRDREETQYF.

This chain links TRBV7-2 with TRBJ2-7; TRBD2 aligns across 12 bases. The CDR3 covers 16 residues. Losses at the gene ends were 1 base for V and 5 bases for J; bases not matched to a gene: 6. CDR1 and CDR2 (germline): SGHTA, FQGNSA. The CDR3 coding sequence is TGTGCCAGCAGCTTAGTCCTAGCGGGAGGGGGGGACGAGCAGTACGTC. Its translation: CASSLVLAGGGDEQYV.

This rearrangement joins TRBV15 to TRBJ2-3; D not resolved. Germline-derived CDR1 and CDR2 are LNHNV and YYDKDF (reference sequence). V was pared by 0 bases and J by 14 bases, with 15 bases between. The CDR3 contains 13 residues. CDR3: CATSRDRTTRLYF. CDR3 DNA: TGTGCCACCAGCAGAGATCGGACCACTCGGCTGTATTTT. Drawing the rest from reference TRBV15 and TRBJ2-3, the complete variable domain is DAMVIQNPRYQVTQFGKPVTLSCSQTLNHNVMYWYQQKSSQAPKLLFHYYDKDFNNEADTPDNFQSRRPNTSFCFLDIRSPGLGDTAMYLCATSRDRTTRLYFGPGTRLTVL.

The V and J genes are TRBV7-9 and TRBJ1-5, with 7 bases that match TRBD1. The length of the CDR3 is 12 residues. The V and J ends lost 5 bases and 6 bases, in that order; junction bases with no gene match: 1. Germline V CDR1 and CDR2: SEHNR, FQNEAQ (reference sequence). This chain's CDR3 is CASSNRGQPQHF. The CDR3 region has the DNA TGTGCCAGCAGCAACAGGGGTCAGCCCCAGCATTTT. The variable domain in full, with the rest retrieved from reference TRBV7-9 and TRBJ1-5, is DTGVSQNPRHKITKRGQNVTFRCDPISEHNRLYWYRQTLGQGPEFLTYFQNEAQLEKSRLLSDRFSAERPKGSFSTLEIQRTEQGDSAMYLCASSNRGQPQHFGDGTRLSIL.

This chain uses TRBV23-1 with TRBJ2-4; weak D call: TRBD2 (5 bases). TRBV23-1 is noted as an ORF with a role that remains uncertain. The CDR3 has 16 amino acids. V shed 6 bases and J shed 1 base, with 16 bases lying between them. The CDR3 DNA sequence: TGCGCCAGCAGAAGTATGGAGGCTGGGGCCAAAAACATTCAGTACTTC. Its translation: CASRSMEAGAKNIQYF.

Note on this clone: Mismatch with germline at one junction end may stem from a read error. V and J are TRBV9 and TRBJ2-1, with D possibly being TRBD1 (6 bases). The CDR3 consists of 13 residues. Germline CDR1 reads SGDLS; CDR2 reads YYNGEE. In nucleotides, the CDR3 is TGTGTCAGCAGCCCTCAGGGGAACAATGAGCAGTTCTTC. As protein: CVSSPQGNNEQFF.

The V gene is TRBV2, the J gene TRBJ2-3; 9 bases map to TRBD2. The germline V gene encodes CDR1 SNHLY and CDR2 FYNNEI. The CDR3 is 14 residues long. The V segment lost 8 bases and the J segment 1 base; nucleotides outside the gene matches: 4. CDR3 residues: CASWRGGGTDTQYF. The CDR3, as DNA: TGTGCCAGCTGGCGGGGGGGCGGCACAGATACGCAGTATTTT.

V is TRBV7-9 and J is TRBJ2-3, with D possibly matching TRBD2 (6 bases). The CDR3 consists of 16 residues. The germline V gene encodes CDR1 SEHNR and CDR2 FQNEAQ (reference sequence). The V end lost 5 bases, the J end lost 1 base, and 16 bases lay between the germline ends. The CDR3 loop is CASSLWGSGGTDTQYF. In nucleotides, the CDR3 is TGTGCCAGCAGCCTATGGGGGTCGGGGGGCACAGATACGCAGTATTTT.